The clone carrying this TCR beta chain was found many times. Its antigen remains unidentified. Arm-PCR of CDR3 regions and iRepertoire HTBI primers were the basis on which TCR beta libraries were built. In TCRdb, the multiplex PCR reads were re-called with MiXCR into one record per CDR3 protein. The data contain over 450,000 distinct CDR3 sequences, 9.5% to 15% of them singletons. The data derive from a study of regulatory T cells in long-lasting Graves disease. Study outcomes and limitations: Results may be inaccurate due to the small sample size.

This CDR3 region has 17 residues. The V gene lost 3 bases and the J gene lost 3 bases, with 20 bases spanning the gap. Germline lookup yields CDR1 LNHDA and CDR2 SQIVND (reference sequence). The time point denotes: newly diagnosed GD, antithyroid drugs for less than 3 months. PBMCs provided the RNA from which the TCR library was made. This same sample was also part of a study on T cells in Graves' hyperthyroidism and ophthalmopathy. That paper states: An initial round of RT-PCR targeting the TCR CDR3 relied on the HTBI primer set. Among thyroid clonotypes expanded above 0.001, most also appeared in blood. In the analysis, a 13 V-J model separated ophthalmopathy from stable hyperthyroidism.

The genes are TRBV19 and TRBJ1-2; D possibly corresponds to TRBD1 (6 bases). The source of this sequence is a woman aged 25 to 39 with Graves disease. The sequencing used peripheral blood mononuclear cells (PBMCs), collected at new diagnosis, from a patient treated with antithyroid drugs. The DNA for the CDR3 is TGTGCCAGTAGTATCCGGACACAGGGAATCGCTTACTATGGCTACACCTTC. Its protein is CASSIRTQGIAYYGYTF.